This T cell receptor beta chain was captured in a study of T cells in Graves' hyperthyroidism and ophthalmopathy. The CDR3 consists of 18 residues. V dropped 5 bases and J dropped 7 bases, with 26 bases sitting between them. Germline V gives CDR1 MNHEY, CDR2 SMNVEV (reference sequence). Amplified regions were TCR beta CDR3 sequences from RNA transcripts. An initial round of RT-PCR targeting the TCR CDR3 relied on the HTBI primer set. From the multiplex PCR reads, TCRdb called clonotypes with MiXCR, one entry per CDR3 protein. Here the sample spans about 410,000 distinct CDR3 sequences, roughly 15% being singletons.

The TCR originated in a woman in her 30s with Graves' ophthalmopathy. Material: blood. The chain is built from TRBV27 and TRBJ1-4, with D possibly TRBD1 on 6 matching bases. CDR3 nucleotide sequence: TGTGCCAGCAGTGGATTACACAGGGTTTTGGGGAAAACTGAAAAACTGTTTTTT. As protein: CASSGLHRVLGKTEKLFF.